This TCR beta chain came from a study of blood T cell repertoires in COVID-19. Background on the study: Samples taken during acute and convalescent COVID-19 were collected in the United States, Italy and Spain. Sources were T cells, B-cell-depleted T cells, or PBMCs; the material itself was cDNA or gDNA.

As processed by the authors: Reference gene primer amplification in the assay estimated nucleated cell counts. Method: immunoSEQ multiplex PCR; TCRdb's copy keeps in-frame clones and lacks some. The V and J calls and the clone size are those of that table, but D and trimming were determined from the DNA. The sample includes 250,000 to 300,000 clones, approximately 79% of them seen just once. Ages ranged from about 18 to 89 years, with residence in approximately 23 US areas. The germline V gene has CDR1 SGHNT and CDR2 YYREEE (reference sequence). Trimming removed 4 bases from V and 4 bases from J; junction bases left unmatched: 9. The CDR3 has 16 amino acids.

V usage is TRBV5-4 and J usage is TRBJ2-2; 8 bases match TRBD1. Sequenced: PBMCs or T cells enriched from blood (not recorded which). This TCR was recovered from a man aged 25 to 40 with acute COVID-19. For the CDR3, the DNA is TGTGCCAGCAGCCCCCCCCAGGGGGCGGTCACCGGGGAGCTGTTTTTT. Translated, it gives CASSPPQGAVTGELFF.